This T cell receptor (beta chain) was obtained from a study of OX40 agonist ivuxolimab in advanced cancers. Study summary: An agonistic human IgG2 monoclonal antibody against OX40 (CD134) was given. Ivuxolimab was delivered to patients intravenously every 2 weeks at doses spanning 0.01 to 10 mg/kg. Overall study results and limits: Among some nonresponders, normalized T-cell clonal expansion was also low.

The germline CDR1 and CDR2 sequences are SGHAT and FQNNGV. V was cut by 5 bases and J by 0 bases, with 5 bases left in between. This CDR3 comprises 13 residues. This clone was detected only once. The antigen remains undetermined. The table came from immunoSEQ multiplex PCR; TCRdb's copy has only in-frame clones and leaves some out. The repertoire consists of 60,000 to 80,000 clones, with 75% to 85% occurring once and the leading ten covering around 1.1%. This clonotype was sampled from an adult with an advanced solid tumor such as melanoma, head and neck, liver or kidney cancer. This material consisted of CD4+ or CD8+ T cells sorted from blood, taken in a trial of the OX40 agonist ivuxolimab. This chain uses TRBV11-2 with TRBJ1-3; D is unclear. CDR3 nucleotides: TGTGCCAGCAGCCGCAGCTCTGGAAACACCATATATTTT. Amino acids: CASSRSSGNTIYF.